This T cell receptor (beta chain) is drawn from a study of CD8 T cells in ankylosing spondylitis. The sample holds a few counts of this clonotype. Its antigen is as yet unknown. Scientists made TCR beta libraries using quantitative 5'-RACE with molecular barcodes. MiXCR was run by TCRdb on the 5' RACE reads, yielding one entry per CDR3 protein. Altogether 400,000 or so distinct CDR3 sequences are present, 26% being singletons, with the ten largest covering roughly 0.8%. The CDR3 contains 17 residues. Trimming removed 2 bases from V and 4 bases from J; junction bases left unmatched: 9. Germline V gene data show CDR1 as SEHNR and CDR2 as FQNEAQ (reference sequence). Study-wide points: Disease-linked clones were reportedly significantly enriched in matched ankylosing spondylitis synovial fluid. Both synovial fluid and blood in reactive arthritis had previously been reported to carry some motif variants. Ankylosing spondylitis blood appeared to be characterized by a TCR beta motif of fewer than ten highly homologous variants. Relatively rare in peripheral blood, disease-linked clones were also CD8+.

Sample: blood, either unsorted or a sorted T cell fraction (not recorded which). The clonotype was recovered from a male donor with ankylosing spondylitis. The chain is built from TRBV7-9 and TRBJ1-5, with 9 bases identical to TRBD1. The CDR3 DNA follows: TGTGCCAGCAGCTTACAACCGGGACAGGGTATTAATCAGCCCCAGCATTTT. Its protein product is CASSLQPGQGINQPQHF.